Included here is one T cell receptor beta chain sequence, with context. Its specificity is unknown. V was clipped by 6 bases and J by 9 bases; unmatched bases: 12. CDR1 and CDR2 (germline): DFQATT, SNEGSKA (reference sequence). The CDR3 has 15 amino acids. This sample was taken from a study of blood T cells in healthy people across ages. Study-level results: Across the age range, TCR beta diversity per million T cells fell in a roughly linear way.

A second PCR of about 7 to 12 cycles used a sample-barcoded 5' primer and a J-beta primer mix. TCRdb re-derived calls from the 5' RACE reads in MiXCR, one entry per CDR3 protein. Among around 780,000 distinct CDR3 sequences listed, roughly 26% were seen once. Another study also made use of these data, one on T cells of mothers and their children. That study reports: There were over 9.5 million TCR beta CDR3 reads from each mother and around 2.9 million from each child.

The rearrangement uses TRBV20-1 and TRBJ2-1; 12 bases align to TRBD2. The sequence was collected from a boy between 10 and 17 years old in good health. The sample taken for sequencing was blood. The CDR3 protein is CSAPRLAGGPPEQFF. CDR3 DNA: TGCAGTGCCCCCAGGCTAGCGGGGGGGCCGCCTGAGCAGTTCTTC.